A selection of T cell receptor beta chains follows, all from one sample in a study of T cell responses to AZD1222 COVID-19 vaccine. Data came from immunoSEQ multiplex PCR; TCRdb stores just in-frame clones and leaves some out. The sample lists around 120,000 clones; roughly 90% were seen once. This specimen consisted of peripheral blood, obtained on day 0 of AZD1222 vaccination. All receptors come from an adult in good health. CDR3s include the opening cysteine and the closing phenylalanine or tryptophan. The order of the fields is CDR3 protein, CDR3 DNA, D gene, J gene, clone size, CDR3 length, V gene. The D gene is left open where the match is weak. A row's size may be missing; if present it is once, few, many or a size class.

CDR3: CASRGQSSYNEQFF
DNA: TGTGCCAGCAGGGGACAGAGCTCCTACAATGAGCAGTTCTTC
D: TRBD1
J: TRBJ2-1
size: .
length: 14
V: TRBV7-2

CDR3: CSLRTANNEKLFF
DNA: TGCAGCTTAAGGACAGCCAATAATGAAAAACTGTTTTTT
D: .
J: TRBJ1-4
size: once
length: 13
V: TRBV29-1

CDR3: CATSRESTVNTEAFF
DNA: TGTGCCACCAGCAGAGAATCGACAGTGAACACTGAAGCTTTCTTT
D: .
J: TRBJ1-1
size: .
length: 15
V: TRBV15

CDR3: CASSPIPHQIEAFF
DNA: TGTGCCAGCAGTCCCATACCTCATCAGATTGAAGCTTTCTTT
D: .
J: TRBJ1-1
size: .
length: 14
V: TRBV6-2/TRBV6-3

CDR3: CASSSLADTEAFF
DNA: TGTGCCAGCAGCTCGCTAGCTGACACTGAAGCTTTCTTT
D: .
J: TRBJ1-1
size: .
length: 13
V: TRBV7-3

CDR3: CASSELQAGFYEQYF
DNA: TGTGCCAGCAGTGAACTCCAGGCGGGATTCTACGAGCAGTACTTC
D: .
J: TRBJ2-7
size: .
length: 15
V: TRBV2

CDR3: CASSFGQGGTEAFF
DNA: TGTGCCAGCAGCTTCGGACAGGGCGGGACTGAAGCTTTCTTT
D: TRBD1
J: TRBJ1-1
size: .
length: 14
V: TRBV7-8

CDR3: CASSRGPTGIINEQYF
DNA: TGTGCCAGTAGTAGAGGTCCGACAGGGATAATTAACGAGCAGTACTTC
D: TRBD1
J: TRBJ2-7
size: .
length: 16
V: TRBV19

CDR3: CATRAGGGIYQVQHF
DNA: TGTGCCACCAGGGCAGGGGGCGGAATCTATCAGGTCCAGCATTTT
D: TRBD1
J: TRBJ1-5
size: once
length: 15
V: TRBV15

CDR3: CASSSNNYGYTF
DNA: TGTGCCAGCAGTTCGAATAACTATGGCTACACCTTC
D: .
J: TRBJ1-2
size: .
length: 12
V: TRBV12-3/TRBV12-4

CDR3: CASSNGQGNEKLFF
DNA: TGTGCCAGCAGCAATGGACAGGGCAATGAAAAACTGTTTTTT
D: TRBD1
J: TRBJ1-4
size: .
length: 14
V: TRBV7-9

CDR3: CASSLAGTGGAEQYF
DNA: TGCGCCAGCAGCTTGGCCGGGACAGGGGGCGCCGAGCAGTACTTC
D: TRBD1
J: TRBJ2-7
size: .
length: 15
V: TRBV5-1

CDR3: CASSLSDVSYNSPLHF
DNA: TGTGCCAGCAGCTTATCTGATGTCTCCTATAATTCACCCCTCCACTTT
D: .
J: TRBJ1-6
size: .
length: 16
V: TRBV9

CDR3: CSVGQLEASLRFF
DNA: TGCAGCGTAGGCCAGTTGGAGGCTAGCCTTCGGTTCTTC
D: .
J: TRBJ2-1
size: .
length: 13
V: TRBV29-1

CDR3: CASSFAGEQYF
DNA: TGTGCCAGCAGTTTCGCGGGCGAGCAGTACTTC
D: .
J: TRBJ2-7
size: .
length: 11
V: TRBV7-9

CDR3: CASSYSGRIANEKLFF
DNA: TGTGCCAGCAGTTACTCGGGCCGGATAGCTAATGAAAAACTGTTTTTT
D: .
J: TRBJ1-4
size: .
length: 16
V: TRBV6-5

CDR3: CASRAHHEKLFF
DNA: TGTGCCAGCAGGGCCCACCATGAAAAACTGTTTTTT
D: .
J: TRBJ1-4
size: .
length: 12
V: TRBV2

CDR3: CASSQTDRLNTEAFF
DNA: TGCGCCAGCAGCCAAACCGACAGGCTGAACACTGAAGCTTTCTTT
D: .
J: TRBJ1-1
size: few
length: 15
V: TRBV4-1

CDR3: CASRRLETNEKLFF
DNA: TGTGCCAGTCGAAGACTGGAGACTAATGAAAAACTGTTTTTT
D: .
J: TRBJ1-4
size: .
length: 14
V: TRBV6-5

CDR3: CAISPGQASTDTQYF
DNA: TGTGCCATCAGTCCCGGACAGGCTAGCACAGATACGCAGTATTTT
D: TRBD1
J: TRBJ2-3
size: .
length: 15
V: TRBV10-3

CDR3: CAISGDPRLAGTF
DNA: TGTGCCATCAGTGGGGACCCACGGCTGGCGGGCACCTTC
D: .
J: TRBJ1-2
size: .
length: 13
V: TRBV10-3

CDR3: CASKSERAKNIQYF
DNA: TGTGCCAGTAAAAGCGAGCGAGCCAAAAACATTCAGTACTTC
D: .
J: TRBJ2-4
size: .
length: 14
V: TRBV3-1/TRBV3-2

CDR3: CASSYSRTSGASSYNEQFF
DNA: TGTGCCAGCAGTTACTCGCGGACTAGCGGAGCTAGCTCCTACAATGAGCAGTTCTTC
D: TRBD2
J: TRBJ2-1
size: few
length: 19
V: TRBV6-2/TRBV6-3

CDR3: CASSLRGQETQYF
DNA: TGTGCCAGCAGTCTCCGGGGACAAGAGACCCAGTACTTC
D: .
J: TRBJ2-5
size: .
length: 13
V: TRBV27

CDR3: CASKTPSQPQHF
DNA: TGTGCCAGCAAGACGCCCTCGCAGCCCCAGCATTTT
D: .
J: TRBJ1-5
size: .
length: 12
V: TRBV28

CDR3: CASLRGDGTDTQYF
DNA: TGTGCCAGCCTACGGGGGGACGGAACAGATACGCAGTATTTT
D: TRBD2
J: TRBJ2-3
size: .
length: 14
V: TRBV9

CDR3: CASSPSEGDSNQPQHF
DNA: TGTGCCAGCAGCCCCTCGGAAGGGGATAGCAATCAGCCCCAGCATTTT
D: .
J: TRBJ1-5
size: .
length: 16
V: TRBV16

CDR3: CASTGIRNTEAFF
DNA: TGTGCCAGCACCGGAATACGGAACACTGAAGCTTTCTTT
D: .
J: TRBJ1-1
size: .
length: 13
V: TRBV6-5

CDR3: CASSPEETQYF
DNA: TGTGCCAGCTCACCAGAGGAGACCCAGTACTTC
D: .
J: TRBJ2-5
size: .
length: 11
V: TRBV18

CDR3: CASSQVHSDRVLEKLFF
DNA: TGCGCCAGCAGCCAAGTCCACAGCGACAGGGTTCTTGAAAAACTGTTTTTT
D: TRBD1
J: TRBJ1-4
size: .
length: 17
V: TRBV4-3

CDR3: CASSKGESGNTIYF
DNA: TGCGCCAGCAGCAAAGGGGAATCTGGAAACACCATATATTTT
D: .
J: TRBJ1-3
size: .
length: 14
V: TRBV5-1

CDR3: CASSLAPWDSPLHF
DNA: TGTGCCAGCAGCTTGGCACCATGGGATTCACCCCTCCACTTT
D: .
J: TRBJ1-6
size: .
length: 14
V: TRBV5-4

CDR3: CASSLQGNQETQYF
DNA: TGTGCCAGCAGCTTACAGGGGAACCAAGAGACCCAGTACTTC
D: .
J: TRBJ2-5
size: .
length: 14
V: TRBV13